A single sample gave rise to the 27 T cell receptor beta chains below, sequenced in a study of radiotherapy plus CTLA-4 blockade in lung cancer. TCRdb's copy holds only in-frame clones and misses some; the assay was immunoSEQ multiplex PCR. The sample records tens of thousands of clones, approximately 77% being singletons. The sequences come from peripheral blood, collected from a patient treated with radiotherapy plus ipilimumab. The source of these receptors is a human donor with non-small cell lung cancer whose response to radiotherapy plus ipilimumab could not be evaluated.

V and J are TRBV5-1 and TRBJ2-7, with 7 nucleotides matching TRBD2. The length of the CDR3 is 14 residues. Trimming took 4 bases from V and 6 from J; bases not matched to a gene: 10. Looked up from germline, CDR1 is SGHRS and CDR2 is YFSETQ. The CDR3 reads CASSVGGREGEQYF. Here the CDR3 DNA reads TGCGCCAGCAGCGTGGGTGGCAGGGAGGGCGAGCAGTACTTC.

V gene TRBV15 combines with J gene TRBJ1-3; tentatively, D is TRBD1 (6 bases). The CDR3 extends over 15 amino acids. Germline CDR1 LNHNV, CDR2 YYDKDF (reference sequence). Trimming removed 7 bases at V and 0 bases at J, with 13 bases between. In DNA, the CDR3 is TGTGCCACCACCAAAGGACAGCTCTCTGGAAACACCATATATTTT. This encodes CATTKGQLSGNTIYF.

The chain couples TRBV29-1 to TRBJ1-1; TRBD1 might be the D (5 bases). CDR1 SQVTM and CDR2 ANQGSEA come from the germline V gene. V dropped 7 bases and J dropped 1 base, with 13 bases sitting between them. This CDR3 contains 13 residues. The CDR3 nucleotides read TGCAGCGCCGCGGCGGGGACGAACACTGAAGCTTTCTTT. Amino acid sequence: CSAAAGTNTEAFF.

The rearrangement links TRBV4-1 to TRBJ2-1; TRBD2 aligns across 11 bases. Trimming removed 4 bases from V and 7 bases from J; junction bases left unmatched: 9. This CDR3 contains 16 residues. Per the germline V gene, CDR1 is MGHRA and CDR2 is YSYEKL. The CDR3 DNA reads as TGCGCCAGCAGCCCTGGACTAGCGGGCCTAAGAAATGAGCAGTTCTTC. Residues: CASSPGLAGLRNEQFF.

In this sample, this clone turned up once. V gene TRBV5-1 combines with J gene TRBJ2-1; TRBD2 is a possible D gene (5 bases). CDR1 is SGHRS and CDR2 is YFSETQ in the germline V gene. Trimming cost V 4 bases and J 4 bases, with 12 bases left between them. The CDR3 has 14 amino acids. CDR3 bases: TGCGCCAGCAGCCAGGCCACGGGATACAATGAGCAGTTCTTC. Translating it yields CASSQATGYNEQFF.

The chain uses TRBV10-3 and TRBJ1-5, with TRBD1 matching 8 bases. From germline, CDR1 is ENHRY and CDR2 SYGVKD. The CDR3 is 14 amino acids. Germline trimming cut 6 bases from V and 6 bases from J; bases unmatched to any gene: 7. CDR3 sequence (DNA): TGTGCCATCAGCTCGGACAGGGTGGGTCAGCCCCAGCATTTT. The encoded protein is CAISSDRVGQPQHF.

This clone was found once. V gene TRBV19 combines with J gene TRBJ2-5, with 7 bases matching TRBD1. The CDR3 length is 13 residues. Trimming at V came to 6 bases and at J to 5 bases, leaving 6 bases not matched to a gene. The germline gives CDR1 LNHDA, CDR2 SQIVND (reference sequence). Written as DNA, the CDR3 is TGTGCCAGTAGGCGACAGGGTGCCGAGACCCAGTACTTC. Protein product: CASRRQGAETQYF.

This clone has a single count. The V gene is TRBV7-8, the J gene TRBJ1-2; D is unresolved. Trimming took 3 bases from V and 6 from J, leaving 8 bases between them. Per germline, CDR1 SGHVS and CDR2 FQNEAQ. The CDR3 is 12 residues long. As DNA, the CDR3 is TGTGCCAGCAGCTTTAGCGGGGATGGCTACACCTTC. This gives the protein CASSFSGDGYTF.

The chain links TRBV6-1 to TRBJ2-7, with D perhaps TRBD1 (5 bases). This CDR3 contains 12 residues. From germline, CDR1 is MNHNS and CDR2 SASEGT. V was shortened by 6 bases and J by 4 bases, with 10 bases between the two germline ends. The chain's CDR3 is CASRFDSYEQYF. The DNA of the CDR3 is TGTGCCAGCAGATTTGACAGTTACGAGCAGTACTTC.

This clone was observed a single time. The chain carries TRBV5-6 and TRBJ1-2; 11 bases line up with TRBD1. The CDR3 is 16 residues long. V lost 0 bases to trimming and J lost 5 bases; unmatched junction nucleotides: 6. Germline CDR1 reads SGHDT; CDR2 reads YYEEEE. Here the CDR3 DNA reads TGTGCCAGCAGCTTGGTTTGGACAGGGGGCATTTATGGCTACACCTTC. Residues: CASSLVWTGGIYGYTF. The full variable domain, completed using reference TRBV5-6 and TRBJ1-2, is DAGVTQSPTHLIKTRGQQVTLRCSPKSGHDTVSWYQQALGQGPQFIFQYYEEEERQRGNFPDRFSGHQFPNYSSELNVNALLLGDSALYLCASSLVWTGGIYGYTFGSGTRLTVV.

This sequence joins TRBV2 and TRBJ2-5, with 8 bases that match TRBD2. With V trimmed by 8 bases and J by 0 bases, 5 bases remained unmatched. Per the germline V gene, CDR1 is SNHLY and CDR2 is FYNNEI. This CDR3 comprises 14 residues. The CDR3 sequence: CASRGRTYQETQYF. In DNA, the CDR3 is TGTGCCAGCCGCGGGAGGACCTACCAAGAGACCCAGTACTTC.

V usage is TRBV9 and J usage is TRBJ1-2; 7 bases align to TRBD1. The CDR3 runs to 15 residues. The V gene's germline CDR1 is SGDLS and CDR2 YYNGEE. With 4 bases clipped from V and 7 bases from J, the junction kept 13 bases outside the gene matches. In DNA form, the CDR3 reads TGTGCCAGCAGCACACAACCCGGAGGGACAGTTGGCTACACCTTC. Translated, it gives CASSTQPGGTVGYTF.

This clone was recorded a few times. This chain connects TRBV13 to TRBJ2-3; tentatively, D is TRBD2 (5 bases). CDR3 length: 15 residues. Germline V lookup: CDR1 PRHDT, CDR2 FYEKMQ (reference sequence). With 6 bases removed from V and 5 bases from J, the gap between germline ends came to 18 bases. The CDR3 region is CASSHLLAGLDTQYF. The CDR3 nucleotides are TGTGCCAGCAGTCATTTATTAGCAGGACTAGATACGCAGTATTTT.

V usage is TRBV28 and J usage is TRBJ2-6; no definite D call. The CDR3 is 16 amino acids. Trimming removed 4 bases from V and 0 bases from J, with 10 bases in between. The germline V gene encodes CDR1 MDHEN and CDR2 SYDVKM. CDR3 protein: CASSSWALSGANVLTF. The CDR3 coding sequence is TGTGCCAGCAGTTCTTGGGCTCTCTCTGGGGCCAACGTCCTGACTTTC. Filled out from reference TRBV28 and TRBJ2-6, the complete variable domain reads DVKVTQSSRYLVKRTGEKVFLECVQDMDHENMFWYRQDPGLGLRLIYFSYDVKMKEKGDIPEGYSVSREKKERFSLILESASTNQTSMYLCASSSWALSGANVLTFGAGSRLTVL.

The chain employs TRBV7-9 and TRBJ2-1; 10 bases align to TRBD2. The CDR3 contains 14 residues. From germline, CDR1 is SEHNR and CDR2 FQNEAQ (reference sequence). J lost 7 bases, V lost 5 bases, and 5 bases had no gene match. The CDR3 coding sequence is TGTGCCAGCAGCACCTCTAGCGGGAGAAATGAGCAGTTCTTC. Its translation is CASSTSSGRNEQFF.

The rearrangement uses TRBV4-2 and TRBJ2-7, with 7 bases fitting TRBD1. Germline lookup yields CDR1 LGHNA and CDR2 YNFKEQ. The CDR3 is 15 residues long. J was trimmed by 2 bases and V by 5 bases; bases with no gene match: 9. The CDR3 region is CASSFPGQNPYEQYF. In DNA form, the CDR3 reads TGTGCCAGCAGCTTCCCGGGACAGAACCCCTACGAGCAGTACTTC.

This clone was detected only once. J is TRBJ2-7 and V is TRBV6-5; TRBD1 matches 10 bases. V was pared by 7 bases and J by 9 bases, with 6 bases of the junction left unmatched. The CDR3 loop spans 12 amino acids. The V gene's germline CDR1 is MNHEY and CDR2 SVGAGI. The CDR3: CASMTGGTGQYF. In DNA, the CDR3 is TGTGCCAGCATGACAGGGGGCACAGGGCAGTACTTC.

The sample holds a few counts of this clone. This chain connects TRBV6-6 to TRBJ2-4; 7 bases are a match to TRBD2. Trimming at V came to 6 bases and at J to 3 bases, leaving 2 bases not matched to a gene. Germline CDR1 is MNHNY and CDR2 is SVGAGI (reference sequence). This CDR3 region has 13 residues. DNA for the CDR3: TGTGCCAGCAGCGGACTAGTCAAAAACATTCAGTACTTC. This translates into CASSGLVKNIQYF.

The rearrangement links TRBV7-2 to TRBJ2-7; D might be TRBD1 (5 bases). Between the trimmed V and J ends, which lost 6 bases and 6 bases, there was a span of 15 bases. The germline gives CDR1 SGHTA, CDR2 FQGNSA. This CDR3 spans 13 amino acids. This CDR3 reads CASSARAGFEQYF. CDR3 bases: TGTGCCAGCAGTGCTAGGGCAGGGTTCGAGCAGTACTTC.

The J gene is TRBJ2-3, the V gene TRBV7-2; 9 bases agree with TRBD2. Germline assignment: CDR1 SGHTA and CDR2 FQGNSA. CDR3 size: 15 residues. The V segment lost 3 bases and the J segment 6 bases; nucleotides outside the gene matches: 7. The CDR3 DNA follows: TGTGCCAGCAGCTTCAGAGGCGGGAGGGGCGATACGCAGTATTTT. Its protein product is CASSFRGGRGDTQYF.

This clone was found a few times. The genes are TRBV2 and TRBJ1-5; no reliable D call. CDR1 and CDR2 (germline): SNHLY, FYNNEI. This CDR3 has 13 residues. Trimming shortened V by 2 bases and J by 3 bases, and 5 bases separated the two germline ends. In nucleotides, the CDR3 is TGTGCCAGCAGTGAAAACTCCAATCAGCCCCAGCATTTT. Translating it yields CASSENSNQPQHF.

The J gene is TRBJ1-5, the V gene TRBV11-3, with 7 bases identical to TRBD1. Germline CDR1 and CDR2: SGHNT and YENEEA. The CDR3 contains 15 residues. With V trimmed by 0 bases and J by 3 bases, 2 bases remained unmatched. In DNA, the CDR3 is TGTGCCAGCAGCTTAGAACAGGGGCTCAATCAGCCCCAGCATTTT. It is translated as CASSLEQGLNQPQHF. Full variable domain (outside the CDR3, taken from reference TRBV11-3 and TRBJ1-5): EAGVVQSPRYKIIEKKQPVAFWCNPISGHNTLYWYLQNLGQGPELLIRYENEEAVDDSQLPKDRFSAERLKGVDSTLKIQPAELGDSAVYLCASSLEQGLNQPQHFGDGTRLSIL.

The V and J genes are TRBV2 and TRBJ2-2, with TRBD1 matching 11 bases. From germline, CDR1 is SNHLY and CDR2 FYNNEI. Trimming cost V 6 bases and J 5 bases; bases outside gene matches: 5. CDR3 size: 15 residues. The CDR3 spells CASRDRGHGTGELFF. CDR3 in DNA: TGTGCCAGCAGGGACAGGGGGCACGGAACCGGGGAGCTGTTTTTT.

This clone was found once. This chain links TRBV6-6 with TRBJ1-2; TRBD1 is a possible D gene (5 bases). The CDR3 loop spans 14 amino acids. V dropped 6 bases and J dropped 0 bases, with 11 bases sitting between them. In germline, CDR1 is MNHNY, CDR2 SVGAGI (reference sequence). The CDR3 spells CASRIAGPNYGYTF. The DNA of the CDR3 is TGTGCCAGCAGGATCGCGGGACCTAACTATGGCTACACCTTC.

Concerning this clone itself: One end of the junction varies from germline; a read error may be responsible. This sequence joins TRBV6-1 and TRBJ1-1; D unresolved. From germline, CDR1 is MNHNS and CDR2 SASEGT. The CDR3 sequence is 14 residues long. CDR3 nucleotides: TGTGTCAGCCGAGAGGGAAACATGAACACTGAAGCTTTCTTT. Its translation: CVSREGNMNTEAFF.

This chain joins TRBV4-3 and TRBJ2-7, with D possibly TRBD1 on 7 matching bases. The V gene's germline CDR1 is LGHNA and CDR2 YSLEER. V lost 1 base and J 4 bases, leaving 11 bases between the germline ends. The CDR3 sequence is 14 residues long. As DNA, the CDR3 is TGCGCCAGCAGCCAAGTACAGGGGAGGTACGAGCAGTACTTC. The encoded protein is CASSQVQGRYEQYF.

The V and J genes are TRBV6-1 and TRBJ2-7, with 7 bases matching TRBD2. V gave up 8 bases and J gave up 3 bases; unmatched junction bases: 10. This CDR3 is built from 14 residues. The V gene's germline CDR1 is MNHNS and CDR2 SASEGT. The CDR3 spells CASGPRGEIYEQYF. CDR3 DNA: TGTGCCAGCGGTCCACGGGGGGAGATCTACGAGCAGTACTTC.